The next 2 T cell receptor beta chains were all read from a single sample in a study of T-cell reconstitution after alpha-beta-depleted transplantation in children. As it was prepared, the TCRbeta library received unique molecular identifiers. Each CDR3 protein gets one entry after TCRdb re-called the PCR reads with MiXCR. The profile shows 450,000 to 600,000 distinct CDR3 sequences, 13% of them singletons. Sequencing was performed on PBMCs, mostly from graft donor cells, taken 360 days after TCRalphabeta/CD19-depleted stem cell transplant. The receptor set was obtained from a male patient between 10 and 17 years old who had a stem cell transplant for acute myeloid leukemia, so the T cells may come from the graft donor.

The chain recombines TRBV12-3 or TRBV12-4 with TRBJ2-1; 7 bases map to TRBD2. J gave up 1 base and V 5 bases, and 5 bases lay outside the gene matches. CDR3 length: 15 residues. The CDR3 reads CASSPDGRSYNEQFF. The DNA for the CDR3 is TGTGCCAGCAGTCCAGACGGGAGGTCCTACAATGAGCAGTTCTTC.

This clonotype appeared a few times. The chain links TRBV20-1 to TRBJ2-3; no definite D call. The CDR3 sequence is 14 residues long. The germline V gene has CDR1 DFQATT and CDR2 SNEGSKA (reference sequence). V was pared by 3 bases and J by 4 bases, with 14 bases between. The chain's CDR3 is CSASEPPRADTQYF. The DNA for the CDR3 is TGCAGTGCTAGCGAGCCCCCCCGGGCAGATACGCAGTATTTT.